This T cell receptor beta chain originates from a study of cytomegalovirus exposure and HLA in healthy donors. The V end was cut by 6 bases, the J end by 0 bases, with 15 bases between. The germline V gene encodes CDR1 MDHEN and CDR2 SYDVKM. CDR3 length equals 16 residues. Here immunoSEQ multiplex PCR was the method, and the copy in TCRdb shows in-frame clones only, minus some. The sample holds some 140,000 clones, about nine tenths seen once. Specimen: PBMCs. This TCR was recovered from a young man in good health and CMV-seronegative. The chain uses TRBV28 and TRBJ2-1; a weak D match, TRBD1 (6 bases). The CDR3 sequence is CASRDFRGSSYNEQFF. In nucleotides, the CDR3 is TGTGCCAGCAGGGACTTCAGGGGTAGCTCCTACAATGAGCAGTTCTTC.